Described below is a single TCR beta chain sequence and its context. The antigen is not known. The record originates from a study of T cell responses to AZD1222 COVID-19 vaccine. Overall study results and limits: Donors were mostly white British, more females; clonal diversity possibly underestimated. Sampling that yielded the repertoires occurred only after the peak T cell response.

The CDR3 runs to 12 residues. Per germline, CDR1 SNHLY and CDR2 FYNNEI. V lost 4 bases and J 3 bases, leaving 7 bases between the germline ends. Profiled with immunoSEQ multiplex PCR; TCRdb holds only in-frame clones, not every one. The sample has roughly 100,000 clones, 70% to 90% seen once. This sequence joins TRBV2 and TRBJ2-7, with D tentatively TRBD1 (5 bases). The source is an adult in good health. The sequencing used peripheral blood, collected on day 0 of AZD1222 vaccination. In DNA, the CDR3 is TGTGCCAGCAGTGGACAGTACTACGAGCAGTACTTC. This codes for CASSGQYYEQYF.